Listed here is a single TCR beta chain. The antigen remains unidentified. These data are taken from a study of CXCR3-negative and CXCR3-positive naive CD8 T cells. Study-wide results and caveats: CD5 surface expression was similar among naive subsets, and TCR strength was estimated by inference from TRB CDR3 properties.

CDR1 is SEHNR, CDR2 FQNEAQ, per germline (reference sequence). This CDR3 is built from 12 residues. UMI-labeled 5' RACE yielded the TRB cDNA libraries. TCRdb reprocessed the 5' RACE reads and keeps a single row for each CDR3 protein, giving no DNA. This sample's table has approximately 83,000 distinct CDR3 sequences. This chain uses TRBV7-9 with TRBJ2-7. The source of this sequence is a human donor in good health. Some clones in this sample may be carry-over from other donors' samples. Sequencing was performed on naive CXCR3- CD8+ T cells from blood. Subset of the sample: CD45RO-CCR7+CD27+CD95- naive CD8+ T cells lacking CXCR3 (TNR3-). The CDR3 protein is CASSYADYEQYF.